This T cell receptor beta chain was sequenced for a study of PD-L1 blockade in urothelial cancer. Study in general: Bladder-origin urothelial cancer in males covered twenty-five of 29 patients. Analyses were performed on blood at 3 weeks after treatment start (the second dose) and at 6 weeks.

Produced via immunoSEQ multiplex PCR; TCRdb's table is partial and in-frame only. This table has 50,000 or so clones, roughly 84% appearing once. The CDR3 length is 17 residues. Germline CDR1 and CDR2: SNHLY and FYNNEI. V was clipped by 6 bases and J by 3 bases; unmatched bases: 13. Documented time point: pretreatment peripheral blood. Each patient gave between 1 and 8 samples, pretreatment and on-treatment. The chain couples TRBV2 to TRBJ2-3, with 9 bases lining up with TRBD2. This receptor was identified in a man aged 60-69 years with urothelial cancer. Sample: PBMCs, taken around atezolizumab (anti-PD-L1) treatment. As DNA, the CDR3 is TGTGCCAGCAGCCCGGAGGGGGGCGGGAGGGCAACAGATACGCAGTATTTT. Encoded protein: CASSPEGGGRATDTQYF.